The 26 T cell receptor beta chains in this list originate from one sample, sequenced in a study of shared clonotypes between healthy human individuals. TCRdb keeps only in-frame clones here, not all; method: immunoSEQ multiplex PCR. The sample lists just over 2,000,000 clones, roughly 94% seen once, with about 0.13% in the top ten. The sample comprised naive CD4+ T cells sorted from blood. Stated subset: CD45RA+ positively selected. The receptors stem from a man aged 18 to 29 in good health.

This chain joins TRBV7-2 and TRBJ2-7, with D hard to call. The CDR3 covers 14 residues. Trimming took 1 base from V and 5 from J, leaving 12 bases between them. Germline loops: CDR1 SGHTA, CDR2 FQGNSA. CDR3 amino acids: CASSLGRGSNEQYF. CDR3 sequence (DNA): TGTGCCAGCAGCTTAGGCCGTGGCAGCAACGAGCAGTACTTC.

The chain carries TRBV7-8 and TRBJ2-7, with 11 bases aligning to TRBD1. The CDR3 runs to 13 residues. Germline loops: CDR1 SGHVS, CDR2 FQNEAQ. Trimming cost V 3 bases and J 6 bases; bases outside gene matches: 1. The CDR3 is CASSLDRGREQYF. The CDR3 DNA reads TGTGCCAGCAGCTTGGACAGGGGGCGCGAGCAGTACTTC.

The rearrangement links TRBV11-2 to TRBJ1-6; weak D call: TRBD1 (6 bases). Trimming took 0 bases from V and 6 from J, leaving 6 bases between them. The CDR3 totals 14 residues. In germline, CDR1 is SGHAT, CDR2 FQNNGV. The CDR3, as DNA: TGTGCCAGCAGCTTAGAAGGGGGTAATTCACCCCTCCACTTT. This encodes CASSLEGGNSPLHF.

This chain connects TRBV6-5 to TRBJ2-7; D not resolved. V lost 5 bases, J lost 3 bases, and 11 bases lay in between. This CDR3 region has 13 residues. CDR1 is MNHEY and CDR2 is SVGAGI in the germline V gene. The CDR3 loop is CASSPSLGYEQYF. The CDR3 DNA reads TGTGCCAGCAGTCCCTCTTTAGGCTACGAGCAGTACTTC.

The gene calls are TRBV28 and TRBJ1-1; maybe TRBD1 (5 bases). Trimming cost V 4 bases and J 7 bases, with 10 bases left between them. This CDR3 spans 12 amino acids. Germline V gives CDR1 MDHEN, CDR2 SYDVKM. The CDR3 DNA sequence: TGTGCCAGCAGTTCCCTTGGGGGTGAAGCTTTCTTT. The encoded protein is CASSSLGGEAFF.

This chain connects TRBV29-1 to TRBJ1-2; possible D gene TRBD1, 5 bases. The germline V gene encodes CDR1 SQVTM and CDR2 ANQGSEA. The CDR3 consists of 11 residues. The V and J ends lost 6 bases and 3 bases respectively, with 8 bases between them. The CDR3 spells CSVVTDYGYTF. The CDR3 DNA reads TGCAGCGTCGTGACAGACTATGGCTACACCTTC.

The J gene is TRBJ2-1, the V gene TRBV9; 7 bases map to TRBD1. CDR3 length: 15 amino acids. The ends lost 0 bases at V and 5 bases at J; junction bases unmatched: 5. Germline V gene sequence: CDR1 SGDLS, CDR2 YYNGEE. For the CDR3, the DNA is TGTGCCAGCAGCGTAGCCGTGACAGGGAACAATGAGCAGTTCTTC. Translating gives CASSVAVTGNNEQFF.

The V gene is TRBV2, the J gene TRBJ2-2, with TRBD1 matching over 8 bases. V lost 4 bases to trimming and J lost 1 base; unmatched junction nucleotides: 2. Germline lookup yields CDR1 SNHLY and CDR2 FYNNEI. The CDR3 covers 15 residues. DNA of the CDR3: TGTGCCAGCAGTGGGACAGGGAAGAACACCGGGGAGCTGTTTTTT. This codes for CASSGTGKNTGELFF.

Notes on this clone: The same CDR3 arises from other DNA sequences in this sample as well. The chain recombines TRBV18 with TRBJ2-7; 9 positions agree with TRBD1. This CDR3 contains 15 residues. After removal of 3 bases from V and 3 bases from J, the junction contained 6 bases not matched to a gene. CDR1 is KGHSH, CDR2 LQKENI, per germline. CDR3 DNA: TGTGCCAGCTCACCCCTGGGACAGGGTAACTACGAGCAGTACTTC. Protein product: CASSPLGQGNYEQYF.

This chain connects TRBV30 to TRBJ2-5; TRBD2 is a possible D gene (6 bases). V was cut by 0 bases and J by 4 bases, with 21 bases left in between. The CDR3 extends over 17 amino acids. Germline values: CDR1 GTSNPN, CDR2 SVGIG (reference sequence). CDR3 nucleotides: TGTGCCTGGAGTGTTCCCCATCCCGGGACTCGGCGAGAGACCCAGTACTTC. Translating it yields CAWSVPHPGTRRETQYF. Complete variable domain (other parts from reference TRBV30 and TRBJ2-5): SQTIHQWPATLVQPVGSPLSLECTVEGTSNPNLYWYRQAAGRGLQLLFYSVGIGQISSEVPQNLSASRPQDRQFILSSKKLLLSDSGFYLCAWSVPHPGTRRETQYFGPGTRLLVL.

The chain carries TRBV30 and TRBJ2-4; 9 bases line up with TRBD2. Germline V lookup: CDR1 GTSNPN, CDR2 SVGIG (reference sequence). The CDR3 extends over 17 amino acids. This chain's CDR3 is CATGWREGLGAKNIQYF. CDR3 bases: TGTGCAACCGGCTGGCGGGAGGGCCTTGGAGCCAAAAACATTCAGTACTTC.

This chain joins TRBV5-8 and TRBJ2-7, with TRBD2 matching 12 bases. J gave up 2 bases and V 0 bases, and 6 bases lay outside the gene matches. CDR3 length: 17 amino acids. Germline assignment: CDR1 SGHTS and CDR2 YDEGEE. In nucleotides, the CDR3 is TGTGCCAGCAGCTTGGGGGTCGGACTAGCGGGAACCTACGAGCAGTACTTC. Translation: CASSLGVGLAGTYEQYF.

This clone occurred once. The chain joins TRBV5-4 to TRBJ2-3; D might be TRBD2 (5 bases). From germline, CDR1 is SGHNT and CDR2 YYREEE (reference sequence). The CDR3 spans 15 residues. Trimming took off 1 base at V and 4 bases at J, with 13 bases between the two ends. This CDR3 is CASSLRENRADTQYF. CDR3 bases: TGTGCCAGCAGCTTGAGGGAGAACCGCGCAGATACGCAGTATTTT.

The chain combines TRBV7-9 with TRBJ2-3; D is uncertain. V gave up 5 bases and J gave up 0 bases, with 15 bases separating them. The CDR3 runs to 16 residues. The V gene's germline CDR1 is SEHNR and CDR2 FQNEAQ (reference sequence). CDR3 coding DNA: TGTGCCAGCAGCCGACTCGTGGATGCTAGCACAGATACGCAGTATTTT. Translation: CASSRLVDASTDTQYF. The whole variable domain, remainder taken from reference TRBV7-9 and TRBJ2-3, is DTGVSQNPRHKITKRGQNVTFRCDPISEHNRLYWYRQTLGQGPEFLTYFQNEAQLEKSRLLSDRFSAERPKGSFSTLEIQRTEQGDSAMYLCASSRLVDASTDTQYFGPGTRLTVL.

This clone was found once. CDR3 loop: CASSLVAGAVNQPQHF. For the CDR3, the DNA is TGCGCCAGCAGCTTGGTGGCAGGGGCGGTTAATCAGCCCCAGCATTTT. The V and J genes are TRBV5-1 and TRBJ1-5; a possible D gene is TRBD1 (6 bases). The CDR3 has 16 residues. The germline V and J ends were trimmed by 0 bases and 4 bases, with 14 bases remaining between them. Germline assignment: CDR1 SGHRS and CDR2 YFSETQ.

Only one count was recorded for this clone. The chain combines TRBV7-2 with TRBJ1-6; TRBD1 agrees at 11 bases. V lost 7 bases, J lost 8 bases, and 10 bases stayed unmatched. The CDR3 contains 16 residues. Germline-derived CDR1 and CDR2 are SGHTA and FQGNSA. This CDR3 reads CASTKTGTGGYSPLHF. The CDR3 DNA follows: TGTGCCAGCACCAAAACCGGGACAGGGGGTTATTCACCCCTCCACTTT.

The chain combines TRBV6-1 with TRBJ1-4; D is ambiguous. V lost 2 bases and J 7 bases, leaving 11 bases between the germline ends. The CDR3 consists of 14 residues. Germline values: CDR1 MNHNS, CDR2 SASEGT. CDR3 DNA sequence: TGTGCCAGCAGTGAATTGGCAGTCATTGAAAAACTGTTTTTT. Its protein is CASSELAVIEKLFF.

The rearrangement uses TRBV5-6 and TRBJ1-2; 7 bases line up with TRBD1. V was clipped by 4 bases and J by 3 bases; unmatched bases: 12. The germline V gene has CDR1 SGHDT and CDR2 YYEEEE. This CDR3 comprises 16 residues. The CDR3, as DNA: TGTGCCAGCAGCACGACCGGGACAGAAGAGGACTATGGCTACACCTTC. Protein sequence: CASSTTGTEEDYGYTF. The full variable domain, rest sourced from reference TRBV5-6 and TRBJ1-2, is DAGVTQSPTHLIKTRGQQVTLRCSPKSGHDTVSWYQQALGQGPQFIFQYYEEEERQRGNFPDRFSGHQFPNYSSELNVNALLLGDSALYLCASSTTGTEEDYGYTFGSGTRLTVV.

The chain employs TRBV30 and TRBJ1-2; 7 bases align to TRBD1. The V and J ends lost 5 bases and 4 bases, in that order; junction bases with no gene match: 10. Germline lookup yields CDR1 GTSNPN and CDR2 SVGIG (reference sequence). The CDR3 has 14 residues. The CDR3 nucleotides are TGTGCCTGGGGGGGCCAAGGGGGCCCCTATGGCTACACCTTC. Amino acid sequence: CAWGGQGGPYGYTF.

With respect to this clone: Other DNA sequences in the same sample also yield this CDR3. The CDR3 region has the DNA TGCGCCAGCAGCCGGGACGGTTCCTACGAGCAGTACTTC. It translates to CASSRDGSYEQYF. This chain connects TRBV5-1 to TRBJ2-7, with D possibly called TRBD1 or TRBD2 (5 bases each). Germline V gene data show CDR1 as SGHRS and CDR2 as YFSETQ. The CDR3 spans 13 residues. Trimming stripped 4 bases from V and 1 base from J, with 9 bases between.

In its sample, this clone was seen a few times. This chain uses TRBV9 with TRBJ1-2, with D unresolved. CDR1 is SGDLS, CDR2 YYNGEE, per germline. Between the trimmed V and J ends, which lost 0 bases and 0 bases, there was a span of 6 bases. The CDR3 has 14 amino acids. The chain's CDR3 is CASSVGAANYGYTF. CDR3 nucleotides: TGTGCCAGCAGCGTAGGGGCAGCTAACTATGGCTACACCTTC.

Regarding this clone: This sample also contains other DNA sequences that code for the same CDR3. The genes are TRBV7-3 and TRBJ2-1, with 11 bases identical to TRBD2. Germline assignment: CDR1 SGHTA and CDR2 FQGTGA. V trimming: 2 bases; J trimming: 5 bases; junction bases outside the gene matches: 2. The CDR3 runs to 15 residues. For the CDR3, the DNA is TGTGCCAGCAGCTTAGGACTAGCGGGTAACAATGAGCAGTTCTTC. It yields the protein CASSLGLAGNNEQFF.

Comment on this clone: A much bigger clone sits one base away, suggesting this may be a read error. This CDR3 fails to terminate in the conserved phenylalanine or tryptophan, so it likely reflects a read error. CDR3 in amino acids: CASSLFLAGEVYEQYL. Here the CDR3 DNA reads TGCGCCAGCAGCTTGTTCCTAGCGGGGGAAGTTTACGAGCAGTACCTC. The chain links TRBV5-1 to TRBJ2-7, with 10 bases that match TRBD2. Trimming at V came to 1 base and at J to 4 bases, leaving 8 bases not matched to a gene. From germline, CDR1 is SGHRS and CDR2 YFSETQ. CDR3 length: 16 residues.

The rearrangement links TRBV2 to TRBJ2-3, with 8 nucleotides matching TRBD1. The CDR3 extends over 14 amino acids. From germline, CDR1 is SNHLY and CDR2 FYNNEI. V dropped 6 bases and J dropped 7; count of bases not matched to a gene: 9. CDR3 loop: CASSRTGTSNTQYF. The CDR3 coding sequence is TGTGCCAGCAGCCGGACAGGGACGTCAAATACGCAGTATTTT.

The V call is TRBV10-3, the J call TRBJ2-7, with TRBD1 matching over 7 bases. Germline trimming cut 2 bases from V and 5 bases from J; bases unmatched to any gene: 9. The CDR3 totals 15 residues. Germline V gene lookup returns CDR1 ENHRY and CDR2 SYGVKD. CDR3 DNA: TGTGCCATCAGTGAGCCGTCGACAGGGATCCACGAGCAGTACTTC. This codes for CAISEPSTGIHEQYF.

This clone was counted a single time. The chain recombines TRBV5-1 with TRBJ2-5; 11 nucleotides agree with TRBD2. Losses at the gene ends were 2 bases for V and 1 base for J; bases not matched to a gene: 1. The CDR3 has 15 amino acids. From germline, CDR1 is SGHRS and CDR2 YFSETQ. The CDR3 DNA reads as TGCGCCAGCAGCTTTAGCGGGAGGGCCCAAGAGACCCAGTACTTC. Amino acids: CASSFSGRAQETQYF.